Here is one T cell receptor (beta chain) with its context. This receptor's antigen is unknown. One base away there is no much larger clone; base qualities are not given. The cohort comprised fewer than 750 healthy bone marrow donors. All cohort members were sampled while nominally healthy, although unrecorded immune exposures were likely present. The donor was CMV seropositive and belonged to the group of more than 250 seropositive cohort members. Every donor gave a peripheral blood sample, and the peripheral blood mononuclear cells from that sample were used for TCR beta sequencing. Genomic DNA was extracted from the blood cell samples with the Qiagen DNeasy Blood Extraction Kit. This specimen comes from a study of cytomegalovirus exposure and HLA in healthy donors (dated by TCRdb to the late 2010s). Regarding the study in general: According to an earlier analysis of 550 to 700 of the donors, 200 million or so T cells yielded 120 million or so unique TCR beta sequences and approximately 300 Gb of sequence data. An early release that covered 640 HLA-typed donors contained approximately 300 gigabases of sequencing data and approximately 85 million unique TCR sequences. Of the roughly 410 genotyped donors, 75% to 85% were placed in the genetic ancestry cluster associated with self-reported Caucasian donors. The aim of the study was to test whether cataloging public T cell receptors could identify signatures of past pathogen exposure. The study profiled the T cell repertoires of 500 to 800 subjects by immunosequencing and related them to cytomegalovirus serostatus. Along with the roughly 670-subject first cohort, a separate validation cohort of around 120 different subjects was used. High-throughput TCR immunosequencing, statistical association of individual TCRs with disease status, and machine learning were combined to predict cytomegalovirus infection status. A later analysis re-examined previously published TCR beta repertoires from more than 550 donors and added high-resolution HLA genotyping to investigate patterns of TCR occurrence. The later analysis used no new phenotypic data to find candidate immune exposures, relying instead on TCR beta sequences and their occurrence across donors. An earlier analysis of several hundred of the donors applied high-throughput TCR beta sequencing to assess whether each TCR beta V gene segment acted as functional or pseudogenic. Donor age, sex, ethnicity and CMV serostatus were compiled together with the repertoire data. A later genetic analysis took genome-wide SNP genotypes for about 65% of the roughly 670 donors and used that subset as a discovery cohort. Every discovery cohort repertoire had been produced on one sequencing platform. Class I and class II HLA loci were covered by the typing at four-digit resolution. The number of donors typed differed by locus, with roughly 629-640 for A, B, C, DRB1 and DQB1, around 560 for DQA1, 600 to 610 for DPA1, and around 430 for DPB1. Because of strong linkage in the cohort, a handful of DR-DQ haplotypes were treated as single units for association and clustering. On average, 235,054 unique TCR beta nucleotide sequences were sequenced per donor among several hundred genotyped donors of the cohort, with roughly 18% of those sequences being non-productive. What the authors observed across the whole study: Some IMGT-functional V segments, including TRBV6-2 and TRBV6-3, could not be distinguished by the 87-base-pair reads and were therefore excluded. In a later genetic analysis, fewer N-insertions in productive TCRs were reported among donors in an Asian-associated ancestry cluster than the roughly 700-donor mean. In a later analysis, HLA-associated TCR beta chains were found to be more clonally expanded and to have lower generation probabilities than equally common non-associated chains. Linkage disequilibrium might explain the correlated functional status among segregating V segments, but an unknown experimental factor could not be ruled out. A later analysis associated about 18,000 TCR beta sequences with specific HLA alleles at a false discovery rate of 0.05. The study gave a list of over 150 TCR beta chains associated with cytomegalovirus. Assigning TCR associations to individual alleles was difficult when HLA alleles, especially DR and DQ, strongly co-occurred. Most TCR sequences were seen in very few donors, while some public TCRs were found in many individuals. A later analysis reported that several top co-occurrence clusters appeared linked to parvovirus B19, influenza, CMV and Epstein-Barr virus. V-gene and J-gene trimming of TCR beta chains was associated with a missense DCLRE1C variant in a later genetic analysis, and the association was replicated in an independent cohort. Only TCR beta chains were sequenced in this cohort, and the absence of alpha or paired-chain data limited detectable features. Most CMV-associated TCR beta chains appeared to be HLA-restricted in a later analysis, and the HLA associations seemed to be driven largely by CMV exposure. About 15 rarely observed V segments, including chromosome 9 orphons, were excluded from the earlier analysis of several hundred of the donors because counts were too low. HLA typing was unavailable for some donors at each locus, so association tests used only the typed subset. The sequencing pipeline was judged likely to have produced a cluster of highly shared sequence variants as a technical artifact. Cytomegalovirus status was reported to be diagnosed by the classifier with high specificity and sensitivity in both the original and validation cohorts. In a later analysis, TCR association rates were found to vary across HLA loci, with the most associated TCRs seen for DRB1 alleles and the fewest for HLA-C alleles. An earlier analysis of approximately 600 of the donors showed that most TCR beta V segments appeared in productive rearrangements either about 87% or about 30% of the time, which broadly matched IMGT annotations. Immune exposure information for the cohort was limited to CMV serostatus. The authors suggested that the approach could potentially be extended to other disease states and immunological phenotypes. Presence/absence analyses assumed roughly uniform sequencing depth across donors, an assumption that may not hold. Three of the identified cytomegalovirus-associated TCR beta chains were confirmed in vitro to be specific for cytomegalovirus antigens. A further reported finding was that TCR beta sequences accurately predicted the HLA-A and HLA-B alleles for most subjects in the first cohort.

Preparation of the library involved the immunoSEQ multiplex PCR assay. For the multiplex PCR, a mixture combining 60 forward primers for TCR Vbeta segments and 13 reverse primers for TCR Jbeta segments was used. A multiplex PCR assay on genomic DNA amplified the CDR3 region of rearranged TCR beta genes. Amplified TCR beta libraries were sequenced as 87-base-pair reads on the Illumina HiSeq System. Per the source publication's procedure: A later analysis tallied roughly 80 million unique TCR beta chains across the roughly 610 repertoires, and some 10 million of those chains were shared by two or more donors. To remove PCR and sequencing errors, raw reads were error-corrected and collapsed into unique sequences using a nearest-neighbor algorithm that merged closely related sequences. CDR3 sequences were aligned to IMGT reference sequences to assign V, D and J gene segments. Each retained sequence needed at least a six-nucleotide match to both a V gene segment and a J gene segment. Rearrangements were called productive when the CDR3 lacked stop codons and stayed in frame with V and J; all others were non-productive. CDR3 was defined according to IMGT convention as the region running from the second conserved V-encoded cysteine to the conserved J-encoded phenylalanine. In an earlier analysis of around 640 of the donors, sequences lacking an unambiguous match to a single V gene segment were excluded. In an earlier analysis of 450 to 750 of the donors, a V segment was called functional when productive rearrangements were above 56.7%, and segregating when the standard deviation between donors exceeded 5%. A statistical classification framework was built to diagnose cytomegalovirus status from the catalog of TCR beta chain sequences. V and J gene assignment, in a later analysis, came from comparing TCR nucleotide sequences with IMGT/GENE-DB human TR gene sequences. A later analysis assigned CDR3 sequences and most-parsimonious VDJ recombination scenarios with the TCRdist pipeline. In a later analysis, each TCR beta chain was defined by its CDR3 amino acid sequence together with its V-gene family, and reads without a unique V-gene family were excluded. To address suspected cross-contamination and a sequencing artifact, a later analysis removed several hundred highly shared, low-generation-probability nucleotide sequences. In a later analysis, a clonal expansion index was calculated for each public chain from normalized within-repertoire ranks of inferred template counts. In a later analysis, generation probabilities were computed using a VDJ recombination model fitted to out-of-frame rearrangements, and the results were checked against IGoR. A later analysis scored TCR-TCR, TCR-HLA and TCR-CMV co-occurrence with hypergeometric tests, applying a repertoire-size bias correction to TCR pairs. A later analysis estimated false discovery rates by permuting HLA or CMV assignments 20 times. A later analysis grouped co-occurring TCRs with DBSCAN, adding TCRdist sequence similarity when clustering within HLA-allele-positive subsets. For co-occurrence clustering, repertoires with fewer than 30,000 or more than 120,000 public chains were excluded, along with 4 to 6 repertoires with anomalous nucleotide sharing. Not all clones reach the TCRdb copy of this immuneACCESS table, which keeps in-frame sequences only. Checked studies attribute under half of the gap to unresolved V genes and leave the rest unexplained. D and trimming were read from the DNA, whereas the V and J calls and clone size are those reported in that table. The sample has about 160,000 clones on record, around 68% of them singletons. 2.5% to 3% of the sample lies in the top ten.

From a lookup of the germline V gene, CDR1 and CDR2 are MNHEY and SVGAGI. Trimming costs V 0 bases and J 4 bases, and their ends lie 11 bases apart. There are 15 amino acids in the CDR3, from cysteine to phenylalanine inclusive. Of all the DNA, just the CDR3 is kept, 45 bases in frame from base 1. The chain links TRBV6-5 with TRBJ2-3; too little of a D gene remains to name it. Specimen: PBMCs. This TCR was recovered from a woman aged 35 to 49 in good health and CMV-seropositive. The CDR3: CASSYSALDPDTQYF. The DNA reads TGTGCCAGCAGTTACTCGGCCCTAGATCCAGATACGCAGTATTTT.